This entry lists 28 T cell receptor beta chains sequenced from one sample in a study of cytomegalovirus exposure and HLA in healthy donors. The PCR employed 60 Vbeta primers together with 13 Jbeta primers. TCRdb keeps only in-frame clones here, not all; method: immunoSEQ multiplex PCR. The sample records about 230,000 clones, about 85% being singletons. Sequenced: PBMCs. These receptors were collected from a girl aged 2 to 10 in good health and CMV-seronegative.

The CDR3 nucleotides are TGTGCCAGCAGCCACGGTTCTTTCGATAATGAAAAACTGTTTTTT. It is translated as CASSHGSFDNEKLFF. This rearrangement joins TRBV5-6 to TRBJ1-4; unclear D gene. The CDR3 covers 15 residues. V dropped 4 bases and J dropped 4 bases, with 14 bases sitting between them. Looked up from germline, CDR1 is SGHDT and CDR2 is YYEEEE.

To note about this clone: Sequence at one end of the junction differs from germline and may be a read error. The chain couples TRBV7-9 to TRBJ1-1; 8 bases are a match to TRBD1. CDR3 length: 12 residues. The germline gives CDR1 SEHNR, CDR2 FQNEAQ (reference sequence). CDR3 protein: CSSSTGGTEAFF. CDR3 DNA: TGTTCCAGCAGTACAGGGGGCACTGAAGCTTTCTTT.

The chain recombines TRBV4-1 with TRBJ2-7; D uncertain. V shed 0 bases and J shed 6 bases, with 3 bases lying between them. The CDR3 has 11 residues. CDR1 is MGHRA and CDR2 is YSYEKL in the germline V gene. The CDR3 reads CASSQDIEQYF. In DNA, the CDR3 is TGCGCCAGCAGCCAAGATATCGAGCAGTACTTC.

A single count supports this clone. The J gene is TRBJ1-2, the V gene TRBV5-1; D is unresolved. Trimming left V 4 bases short and J 4 bases short, with 8 bases between. Germline V gene data show CDR1 as SGHRS and CDR2 as YFSETQ. The CDR3 spans 12 residues. The CDR3 region is CASSPRSYGYTF. The DNA of the CDR3 is TGCGCCAGCAGCCCGCGATCCTATGGCTACACCTTC.

The chain uses TRBV18 and TRBJ1-6; 7 bases match TRBD1. The CDR3 extends over 15 amino acids. Unmatched junction bases numbered 6, after V lost 5 bases and J lost 5 bases. Germline V gene sequence: CDR1 KGHSH, CDR2 LQKENI. Here the CDR3 reads CASSLGTEDNSPLHF. Written as DNA, the CDR3 is TGTGCCAGCTCATTGGGGACAGAAGATAATTCACCCCTCCACTTT.

This clone was counted a few times. The CDR3 DNA reads as TGTGCCAGCGGTAAGGGGATCAGCACTGAAGCTTTCTTT. Protein: CASGKGISTEAFF. This sequence joins TRBV2 and TRBJ1-1, with D perhaps matching TRBD1 (5 bases). Germline V gene lookup returns CDR1 SNHLY and CDR2 FYNNEI. The V and J ends lost 8 bases and 4 bases respectively, with 14 bases between them. The CDR3 sequence is 13 residues long.

The V and J genes are TRBV19 and TRBJ1-2; 9 bases are shared with TRBD1. This CDR3 spans 13 amino acids. Germline assignment: CDR1 LNHDA and CDR2 SQIVND (reference sequence). After removal of 6 bases from V and 6 bases from J, the junction contained 5 bases not matched to a gene. The CDR3 sequence is CASRDRGGDGYTF. Here the CDR3 DNA reads TGTGCCAGTAGGGACAGGGGAGGTGATGGCTACACCTTC.

The table lists this clone with a count of one. CDR3 DNA: TGTGCCAGCAGTGACGGCGGGGGGGGCACAGATACGCAGTATTTT. Residues: CASSDGGGGTDTQYF. The chain recombines TRBV6-6 with TRBJ2-3; 9 nucleotides match TRBD2. Losses at the gene ends were 5 bases for V and 1 base for J; bases not matched to a gene: 4. Germline CDR1 MNHNY, CDR2 SVGAGI (reference sequence). CDR3 size: 15 residues.

This clone has a single count. V gene TRBV5-1 combines with J gene TRBJ1-4; TRBD1 matches at 11 bases. V dropped 4 bases and J dropped 10; count of bases not matched to a gene: 12. This CDR3 comprises 16 residues. Germline V gives CDR1 SGHRS, CDR2 YFSETQ. The CDR3 protein is CASSLDPGTGGGKLFF. CDR3 DNA: TGCGCCAGCAGCCTAGACCCCGGGACAGGGGGTGGAAAACTGTTTTTT.

This sequence joins TRBV7-9 and TRBJ2-1; 8 bases are a match to TRBD2. The germline gives CDR1 SEHNR, CDR2 FQNEAQ (reference sequence). This CDR3 spans 15 amino acids. The J segment lost 7 bases and the V segment lost 5 bases, leaving 10 bases of the junction unmatched. In DNA, the CDR3 is TGTGCCAGCAGCCCTTACGGGAGGGCCAATAATGAGCAGTTCTTC. Protein: CASSPYGRANNEQFF.

J is TRBJ1-1 and V is TRBV5-1; D is perhaps TRBD1 (6 bases). The V gene's germline CDR1 is SGHRS and CDR2 YFSETQ. The V gene lost 1 base and the J gene lost 4 bases, with 17 bases spanning the gap. CDR3 size: 16 residues. This CDR3 reads CASSLRTGTGRTEAFF. The DNA of the CDR3 is TGCGCCAGCAGCTTGCGCACGGGAACAGGGCGCACTGAAGCTTTCTTT.

The chain links TRBV29-1 to TRBJ1-2; the match to TRBD1 covers 9 bases. This CDR3 has 14 residues. Trimming took 2 bases from V and 4 from J; bases not matched to a gene: 5. Germline loops: CDR1 SQVTM, CDR2 ANQGSEA. The CDR3 nucleotides read TGCAGCGTTGAACGGGGACAGGGAGCCTATGGCTACACCTTC. It specifies CSVERGQGAYGYTF.

This chain connects TRBV11-2 to TRBJ1-2, with D possibly being TRBD1 (6 bases). V lost 1 base, J lost 2 bases, and 11 bases lay in between. Germline V lookup: CDR1 SGHAT, CDR2 FQNNGV. CDR3 length: 15 amino acids. The CDR3 loop reads CASSLGGPTNYGYTF. The CDR3 DNA follows: TGTGCCAGCAGCTTAGGGGGGCCCACCAACTATGGCTACACCTTC.

The rearrangement uses TRBV27 and TRBJ2-5, with D possibly TRBD1 on 5 matching bases. CDR1 MNHEY and CDR2 SMNVEV come from the germline V gene (reference sequence). The CDR3 is made up of 15 amino acids. The V end lost 3 bases, the J end lost 2 bases, and 13 bases lay between the germline ends. Here the CDR3 DNA reads TGTGCCAGCAGTTTTGCAGGGAAGGGTCAAGAGACCCAGTACTTC. It is translated as CASSFAGKGQETQYF.

This clone was observed a few times. This chain joins TRBV13 and TRBJ2-1, with 7 bases that match TRBD1. Germline V gives CDR1 PRHDT, CDR2 FYEKMQ (reference sequence). Trimming took 5 bases from V and 4 from J; bases not matched to a gene: 11. CDR3 size: 16 residues. This chain's CDR3 is CASSPRDSSIYNEQFF. In DNA, the CDR3 is TGTGCCAGCAGCCCCCGGGACAGCTCGATTTACAATGAGCAGTTCTTC.

This clone was seen a handful of times. J is TRBJ1-1 and V is TRBV10-1; the D is unclear. Germline V gene data show CDR1 as WNHNN and CDR2 as SYGVQD (reference sequence). V lost 2 bases to trimming and J lost 3 bases, with 10 bases between them. The CDR3 has 14 residues. CDR3 bases: TGCGCCAGCAGTGAGGCGGGGAGGGACACTGAAGCTTTCTTT. Its protein is CASSEAGRDTEAFF.

The V and J genes are TRBV6-1 and TRBJ2-1, with 7 bases aligning to TRBD2. Germline V lookup: CDR1 MNHNS, CDR2 SASEGT. Trimming took 2 bases from V and 12 from J; bases not matched to a gene: 7. This CDR3 comprises 13 residues. CDR3 coding DNA: TGTGCCAGCAGTGAACGGAGCGGGACGGGGCAGTTCTTC. The encoded protein is CASSERSGTGQFF.

The V gene is TRBV4-1, the J gene TRBJ2-5; 15 bases are shared with TRBD2. Germline CDR1 reads MGHRA; CDR2 reads YSYEKL. The V gene end was trimmed by 4 bases and the J gene end by 5 bases; junction bases not matched to a gene: 14. The CDR3 covers 19 residues. The CDR3 loop is CASSRLLGLAGGVGETQYF. DNA for the CDR3: TGCGCCAGCAGCCGGCTTCTCGGACTAGCGGGAGGGGTCGGGGAGACCCAGTACTTC.

The chain has TRBV27 and TRBJ2-2, with 8 bases lining up with TRBD1. Germline CDR1 is MNHEY and CDR2 is SMNVEV (reference sequence). This CDR3 is built from 15 residues. V lost 6 bases, J lost 8 bases, and 11 bases stayed unmatched. CDR3 loop: CASSRQGLVGGELFF. CDR3 nucleotides: TGTGCCAGCAGCCGACAGGGGCTCGTTGGGGGGGAGCTGTTTTTT.

The chain couples TRBV5-6 to TRBJ1-6, with D possibly matching TRBD1 (5 bases). Germline V gives CDR1 SGHDT, CDR2 YYEEEE. This CDR3 has 14 amino acids. V lost 1 base, J lost 10 bases, and 12 bases lay in between. The CDR3 loop reads CASSLSGQHSPLHF. The CDR3 DNA is TGTGCCAGCAGCTTGTCAGGGCAGCACTCACCCCTCCACTTT.

CDR3 coding DNA: TGTGCCAGCAGCCTGACTAGCCTTAGCACAGATACGCAGTATTTT. As protein: CASSLTSLSTDTQYF. The chain uses TRBV11-2 and TRBJ2-3; 7 bases match TRBD2. This CDR3 is 15 amino acids long. Germline V gives CDR1 SGHAT, CDR2 FQNNGV. Losses at the gene ends were 5 bases for V and 0 bases for J; bases not matched to a gene: 5.

The chain has TRBV7-9 and TRBJ2-2; a weak D match, TRBD1 (6 bases). Trimming stripped 3 bases from V and 2 bases from J, with 16 bases between. Looked up from germline, CDR1 is SEHNR and CDR2 is FQNEAQ (reference sequence). This CDR3 has 17 amino acids. The CDR3 spells CASSLRGGITNTGELFF. Written as DNA, the CDR3 is TGTGCCAGCAGCTTGAGAGGGGGTATCACCAACACCGGGGAGCTGTTTTTT.

The chain uses TRBV19 and TRBJ1-3, with a possible D match to TRBD1 (6 bases). The CDR3 has 16 residues. Germline V gene sequence: CDR1 LNHDA, CDR2 SQIVND (reference sequence). V lost 5 bases, J lost 1 base, and 15 bases lay in between. CDR3 coding DNA: TGTGCCAGTAGTGTCGTCAGGGGTCTTTCTGGAAACACCATATATTTT. This codes for CASSVVRGLSGNTIYF.

The chain links TRBV2 to TRBJ2-5, with TRBD2 matching 8 bases. This CDR3 has 14 amino acids. Germline loops: CDR1 SNHLY, CDR2 FYNNEI. V was clipped by 9 bases and J by 2 bases; unmatched bases: 8. This chain's CDR3 is CASGRLAPQETQYF. The CDR3 DNA follows: TGTGCCAGTGGCCGACTAGCGCCTCAAGAGACCCAGTACTTC.

The V gene is TRBV20-1, the J gene TRBJ2-1, with D possibly matching TRBD1 (6 bases). Trimming cost V 4 bases and J 10 bases, with 11 bases left between them. The CDR3 is 11 amino acids. Germline lookup yields CDR1 DFQATT and CDR2 SNEGSKA (reference sequence). Written as DNA, the CDR3 is TGCAGTGCTACGGGTGACAGGGAGCAGTTCTTC. This encodes CSATGDREQFF.

This clone occurred once. The chain combines TRBV5-1 with TRBJ1-6, with 12 bases aligning to TRBD1. Germline V gene data show CDR1 as SGHRS and CDR2 as YFSETQ. Trimming at V came to 4 bases and at J to 5 bases, leaving 1 base not matched to a gene. The CDR3 length is 15 residues. This CDR3 is CASSRDRGHNSPLHF. The CDR3 DNA reads as TGCGCCAGCAGCAGGGACAGGGGGCATAATTCACCCCTCCACTTT.

This rearrangement joins TRBV7-9 to TRBJ2-3, with 8 bases aligning to TRBD2. Germline V gives CDR1 SEHNR, CDR2 FQNEAQ (reference sequence). CDR3 length: 15 residues. The V segment lost 6 bases and the J segment 2 bases; nucleotides outside the gene matches: 7. The CDR3, as DNA: TGTGCCAGCAGTTCCCAGCGGGGGACCACAGATACGCAGTATTTT. It specifies CASSSQRGTTDTQYF.

The rearrangement links TRBV5-6 to TRBJ2-7, with unresolved D. Trimming removed 2 bases at V and 7 bases at J, with 7 bases between. Germline CDR1 reads SGHDT; CDR2 reads YYEEEE. The CDR3 has 11 amino acids. The CDR3 DNA reads TGTGCCAGCAGCTTATCCCGGGAGCAGTACTTC. It yields the protein CASSLSREQYF.